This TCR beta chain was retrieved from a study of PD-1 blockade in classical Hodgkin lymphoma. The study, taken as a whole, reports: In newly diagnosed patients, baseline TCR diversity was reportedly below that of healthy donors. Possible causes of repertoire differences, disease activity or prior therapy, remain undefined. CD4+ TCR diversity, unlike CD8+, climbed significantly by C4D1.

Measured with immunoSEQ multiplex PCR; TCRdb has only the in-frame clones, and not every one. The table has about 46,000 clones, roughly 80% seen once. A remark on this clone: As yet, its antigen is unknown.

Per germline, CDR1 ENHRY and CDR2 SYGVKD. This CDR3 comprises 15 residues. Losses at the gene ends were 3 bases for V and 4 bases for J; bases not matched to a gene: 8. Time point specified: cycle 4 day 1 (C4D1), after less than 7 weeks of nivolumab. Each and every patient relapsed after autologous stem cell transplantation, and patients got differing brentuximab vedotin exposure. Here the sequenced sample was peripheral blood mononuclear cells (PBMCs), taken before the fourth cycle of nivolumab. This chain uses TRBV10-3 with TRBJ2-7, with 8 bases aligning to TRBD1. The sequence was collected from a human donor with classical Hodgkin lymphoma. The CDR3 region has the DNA TGTGCCATCAGTGATCCGGGACAGGCGGGGTACGAGCAGTACTTC. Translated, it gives CAISDPGQAGYEQYF.